These 17 T cell receptor beta chains were sequenced from one sample in a study of graft-versus-host responses after intestinal transplantation. Antigens of these TCRs are unknown. Measured with immunoSEQ multiplex PCR; TCRdb has only the in-frame clones, and not every one. The profile shows roughly 120,000 clones, 90% of them singletons. Here the sequenced sample was unstimulated CD4+ T cells sorted from spleen or lymph node cells, taken before intestinal transplant. These TCRs come from a human donor who received an intestinal transplant.

The table lists this clone with a count of one. The chain recombines TRBV11-2 with TRBJ1-1; the D gene is possibly TRBD1 (5 bases). The CDR3 sequence is 14 residues long. V was pared by 3 bases and J by 4 bases, with 12 bases between. Germline V CDR1 and CDR2: SGHAT, FQNNGV. In nucleotides, the CDR3 is TGTGCCAGCAGCTTCCAGGGCGGGGGCACTGAAGCTTTCTTT. Its translation: CASSFQGGGTEAFF.

The chain links TRBV14 to TRBJ2-5; 9 bases fit TRBD2. Looked up from germline, CDR1 is SGHDN and CDR2 is FVKESK. With V trimmed by 0 bases and J by 4 bases, 3 bases remained unmatched. CDR3 length: 15 residues. The CDR3 sequence: CASSQELAGPETQYF. The DNA of the CDR3 is TGTGCCAGCAGCCAAGAACTAGCGGGCCCAGAGACCCAGTACTTC. Complete variable domain (other parts from reference TRBV14 and TRBJ2-5): EAGVTQFPSHSVIEKGQTVTLRCDPISGHDNLYWYRRVMGKEIKFLLHFVKESKQDESGMPNNRFLAERTGGTYSTLKVQPAELEDSGVYFCASSQELAGPETQYFGPGTRLLVL.

CDR3 sequence reads: CASSYTHRELFF. The DNA for the CDR3 is TGTGCCAGCAGTTACACCCACAGGGAACTGTTTTTT. The chain has TRBV6-6 and TRBJ1-4; TRBD1 is a possible D gene (6 bases). Per germline, CDR1 MNHNY and CDR2 SVGAGI (reference sequence). The CDR3 length is 12 residues. Trimming stripped 2 bases from V and 12 bases from J, with 10 bases between.

The chain has TRBV29-1 and TRBJ1-1; unclear D gene. Trimming cost V 1 base and J 3 bases, with 15 bases left between them. This CDR3 contains 15 residues. From germline, CDR1 is SQVTM and CDR2 ANQGSEA. CDR3 in DNA: TGCAGCGTTGAAGTAACGAGGAGGGAGGACACTGAAGCTTTCTTT. As protein: CSVEVTRREDTEAFF.

This chain joins TRBV28 and TRBJ1-1; 8 bases align to TRBD1. Per germline, CDR1 MDHEN and CDR2 SYDVKM. The CDR3 totals 12 residues. The V gene end was trimmed by 5 bases and the J gene end by 4 bases; junction bases not matched to a gene: 0. In DNA form, the CDR3 reads TGTGCCAGCAGTACAGGGGGCACTGAAGCTTTCTTT. The encoded protein is CASSTGGTEAFF.

This chain joins TRBV5-1 and TRBJ2-3; 11 bases match TRBD2. Germline values: CDR1 SGHRS, CDR2 YFSETQ. The CDR3 sequence is 17 residues long. V shed 4 bases, J shed 2 bases, and the junction held 9 bases outside the gene matches. CDR3 residues: CASSRTLAGELTDTQYF. CDR3 DNA: TGCGCCAGCAGCCGGACACTAGCGGGAGAGCTCACAGATACGCAGTATTTT.

The rearrangement joins TRBV5-1 to TRBJ2-7; the D gene is possibly TRBD1 (5 bases). The CDR3 sequence is 13 residues long. Germline-derived CDR1 and CDR2 are SGHRS and YFSETQ. V was cut by 4 bases and J by 2 bases, with 10 bases left in between. As DNA, the CDR3 is TGCGCCAGCAGCCACGGACATGCCTACGAGCAGTACTTC. Residues: CASSHGHAYEQYF.

This clone has only a few counts. The chain employs TRBV30 and TRBJ2-3, with D perhaps TRBD1 (5 bases). CDR1 GTSNPN and CDR2 SVGIG come from the germline V gene (reference sequence). V lost 0 bases and J lost 4, with 5 bases in between. The CDR3 totals 12 residues. CDR3 amino acids: CAWSVGADTQYF. CDR3 DNA: TGTGCCTGGAGTGTAGGGGCAGATACGCAGTATTTT. Looking up the rest from reference TRBV30 and TRBJ2-3 gives the full variable domain: SQTIHQWPATLVQPVGSPLSLECTVEGTSNPNLYWYRQAAGRGLQLLFYSVGIGQISSEVPQNLSASRPQDRQFILSSKKLLLSDSGFYLCAWSVGADTQYFGPGTRLTVL.

This clone showed up just once. The chain couples TRBV9 to TRBJ1-2, with D tentatively TRBD1 (6 bases). V was cut by 0 bases and J by 3 bases, with 6 bases left in between. The CDR3 is 13 amino acids. Germline V CDR1 and CDR2: SGDLS, YYNGEE. This chain's CDR3 is CASSVDRDYGYTF. The CDR3 coding sequence is TGTGCCAGCAGCGTAGACAGGGACTATGGCTACACCTTC. The variable domain in full, completed from reference TRBV9 and TRBJ1-2, reads DSGVTQTPKHLITATGQRVTLRCSPRSGDLSVYWYQQSLDQGLQFLIQYYNGEERAKGNILERFSAQQFPDLHSELNLSSLELGDSALYFCASSVDRDYGYTFGSGTRLTVV.

This chain connects TRBV6-5 to TRBJ1-2; tentatively, D is TRBD1 (5 bases). V dropped 5 bases and J dropped 5 bases, with 9 bases sitting between them. CDR1 MNHEY and CDR2 SVGAGI come from the germline V gene. The CDR3 is 12 residues long. The CDR3 DNA reads TGTGCCAGCAGTGGTGACAGATATGGCTACACCTTC. Its translation: CASSGDRYGYTF.

This rearrangement joins TRBV19 to TRBJ1-2; D gene uncertain. Germline CDR1 and CDR2: LNHDA and SQIVND (reference sequence). This CDR3 region has 14 residues. Trimming pared 3 bases from V and 2 bases from J, leaving 10 bases between. The CDR3 here is CASSMGLGNYGYTF. CDR3 nucleotides: TGTGCCAGTAGTATGGGTCTCGGGAACTATGGCTACACCTTC.

The chain carries TRBV7-6 and TRBJ1-4; 7 bases agree with TRBD1. J gave up 8 bases and V 1 base, and 7 bases lay outside the gene matches. Germline CDR1 SGHVS, CDR2 FNYEAQ. The CDR3 contains 15 residues. The chain's CDR3 is CASSLVQGGHEKLFF. Here the CDR3 DNA reads TGTGCCAGCAGCTTAGTTCAGGGGGGCCACGAAAAACTGTTTTTT.

The chain joins TRBV15 to TRBJ1-3, with 10 bases that match TRBD1. J was trimmed by 4 bases and V by 2 bases; bases with no gene match: 5. Germline V gives CDR1 LNHNV, CDR2 YYDKDF (reference sequence). The CDR3 runs 16 residues. CDR3: CATSRPDRGGGNTIYF. In DNA form, the CDR3 reads TGTGCCACCAGCAGACCGGACAGGGGGGGAGGAAACACCATATATTTT.

The CDR3 DNA reads as TGTGCCAGCAGCTTGGGGCCCCCGGGACAGGGGGCTTTGAATGAGCAGTTCTTC. Encoded protein: CASSLGPPGQGALNEQFF. The chain has TRBV5-4 and TRBJ2-1; 12 positions agree with TRBD1. The CDR3 length is 18 residues. Looked up from germline, CDR1 is SGHNT and CDR2 is YYREEE (reference sequence). Trimming at V came to 0 bases and at J to 7 bases, leaving 11 bases not matched to a gene.

V and J are TRBV6-6 and TRBJ1-2; no firm D call. The germline V gene encodes CDR1 MNHNY and CDR2 SVGAGI (reference sequence). The CDR3 sequence is 14 residues long. V was shortened by 6 bases and J by 9 bases, with 20 bases between the two germline ends. This chain's CDR3 is CASSTGSSLYRYTF. CDR3 nucleotide sequence: TGTGCCAGCAGCACCGGGTCATCCCTATATCGCTACACCTTC.

The rearrangement links TRBV18 to TRBJ2-7; 7 nucleotides line up with TRBD1. With 0 bases clipped from V and 4 bases from J, the junction kept 3 bases outside the gene matches. This CDR3 contains 14 residues. Per the germline V gene, CDR1 is KGHSH and CDR2 is LQKENI. This CDR3 reads CASSPPDRAYEQYF. The CDR3 nucleotides read TGTGCCAGCTCACCACCAGACAGGGCGTACGAGCAGTACTTC.

This clone has just one count. The V and J genes are TRBV5-1 and TRBJ2-1; a weak D match, TRBD2 (6 bases). The CDR3 runs to 15 residues. In germline, CDR1 is SGHRS, CDR2 YFSETQ. V was pared by 5 bases and J by 7 bases, with 19 bases between. The CDR3 loop is CASSNPGLPKNEQFF. In DNA, the CDR3 is TGCGCCAGCAGTAATCCGGGACTCCCTAAGAATGAGCAGTTCTTC.